Given below is one T cell receptor beta chain in context. These data come from a study of blood T cell repertoires in COVID-19. Overall study: The study drew acute and convalescent COVID-19 samples from the United States, Italy and Spain. Sources were T cells, B-cell-depleted T cells, or PBMCs; the material itself was cDNA or gDNA.

Clones were sequenced by immunoSEQ multiplex PCR, and TCRdb holds only the in-frame ones, with some missing. The table has about 23,000 clones, about 82% seen once. Trimming cost V 7 bases and J 2 bases, with 18 bases left between them. CDR3 size: 15 residues. Germline CDR1 is MNHEY and CDR2 is SVGAGI. This chain connects TRBV6-5 to TRBJ2-7; weak D call: TRBD2 (5 bases). The receptor's source is a human donor with active COVID-19. The donor label of this sample is uncertain. Source material: peripheral blood. Here the CDR3 reads CASTLRVEGPYEQYF. DNA for the CDR3: TGTGCCAGCACCCTTCGCGTTGAGGGTCCCTACGAGCAGTACTTC.